These 16 T cell receptor beta chains were sequenced from one sample in a study of T cells after yellow fever vaccination. TCRdb re-derived calls from the 5' RACE reads in MiXCR, one entry per CDR3 protein. In the table there are approximately 330,000 distinct CDR3 sequences, roughly an eighth of which are singletons. The sequencing used CD4+ T cells sorted from PBMCs, collected 15 days after the yellow fever booster vaccination. The source is a man between 18 and 29 years old who received the YFV17D yellow fever vaccine.

At least ten counts were recorded for this clonotype. This rearrangement joins TRBV4-1 to TRBJ2-5; D gene ambiguous. Germline CDR1 is MGHRA and CDR2 is YSYEKL. V shed 0 bases and J shed 7 bases, with 18 bases lying between them. The CDR3 covers 16 residues. The CDR3 here is CASSQESKWKIGTQYF. CDR3 bases: TGCGCCAGCAGCCAAGAGTCGAAGTGGAAGATAGGGACCCAGTACTTC.

The chain links TRBV7-7 to TRBJ2-5, with TRBD2 as a possible D gene (5 bases). Between the trimmed V and J ends, which lost 1 base and 7 bases, there was a span of 13 bases. The CDR3 runs to 14 residues. In germline, CDR1 is SSHAT, CDR2 FNYEAQ (reference sequence). The CDR3 loop is CASSLVTTAGTQYF. The CDR3 region has the DNA TGTGCCAGCAGCTTAGTGACTACGGCGGGGACCCAGTACTTC. Looking up the rest from reference TRBV7-7 and TRBJ2-5 gives the full variable domain: GAGVSQSPRYKVTKRGQDVTLRCDPISSHATLYWYQQALGQGPEFLTYFNYEAQPDKSGLPSDRFSAERPEGSISTLTIQRTEQRDSAMYRCASSLVTTAGTQYFGPGTRLLVL.

In its sample, this clonotype was seen many times. The rearrangement uses TRBV7-2 and TRBJ1-5, with D hard to call. This CDR3 region has 13 residues. The germline V gene encodes CDR1 SGHTA and CDR2 FQGNSA. Trimming cost V 4 bases and J 3 bases, with 7 bases left between them. The CDR3 loop reads CASSSRDNQPQHF. The DNA of the CDR3 is TGTGCCAGCAGCTCCCGAGACAATCAGCCCCAGCATTTT.

The V gene is TRBV7-2, the J gene TRBJ2-2; the match to TRBD2 covers 16 bases. Germline assignment: CDR1 SGHTA and CDR2 FQGNSA. V was pared by 5 bases and J by 7 bases, with 10 bases of the junction left unmatched. The length of the CDR3 is 18 residues. This CDR3 reads CASSPTGTSGGAYGELFF. CDR3 nucleotide sequence: TGTGCCAGCAGCCCCACCGGGACTAGCGGGGGGGCCTACGGGGAGCTGTTTTTT.

The chain is built from TRBV7-2 and TRBJ2-4; 10 nucleotides align to TRBD1. The V gene end was trimmed by 5 bases and the J gene end by 9 bases; junction bases not matched to a gene: 7. This CDR3 comprises 14 residues. Per germline, CDR1 SGHTA and CDR2 FQGNSA. The CDR3 region has the DNA TGTGCCAGCAGCGCGGACAGGGGGTCGGGCATTCAGTACTTC. It encodes CASSADRGSGIQYF.

This clonotype was seen more than once but under ten times. The chain has TRBV15 and TRBJ2-6, with D possibly TRBD1 on 5 matching bases. Germline CDR1 reads LNHNV; CDR2 reads YYDKDF (reference sequence). Between the trimmed V and J ends, which lost 1 base and 11 bases, there was a span of 6 bases. This CDR3 has 12 amino acids. CDR3 sequence (DNA): TGTGCCACCAGCAGAGGGGGCGACGTCCTGACTTTC. This sequence encodes CATSRGGDVLTF.

This clonotype was recorded a few times. The chain uses TRBV5-4 and TRBJ2-4; TRBD2 agrees at 12 bases. Unmatched junction bases numbered 8, after V lost 3 bases and J lost 7 bases. The CDR3 is 16 residues long. Germline V lookup: CDR1 SGHNT, CDR2 YYREEE (reference sequence). DNA for the CDR3: TGTGCCAGCAGCTCTGATCTAGCGGGGGGGCAGAACATTCAGTACTTC. It is translated as CASSSDLAGGQNIQYF.

This clonotype was detected a few times. This chain uses TRBV5-1 with TRBJ2-1, with TRBD2 identical over 8 bases. Germline V gene data show CDR1 as SGHRS and CDR2 as YFSETQ. This CDR3 has 13 residues. V dropped 4 bases and J dropped 12; count of bases not matched to a gene: 9. The CDR3 DNA is TGCGCCAGCAGCCCCGGGACTAGTCCTGCGCAGTTCTTC. Residues: CASSPGTSPAQFF.

This clonotype was observed at least ten times. The gene calls are TRBV4-1 and TRBJ1-1, with D perhaps TRBD1 (5 bases). The V gene lost 6 bases and the J gene lost 5 bases, with 16 bases spanning the gap. From germline, CDR1 is MGHRA and CDR2 YSYEKL. The CDR3 runs 14 residues. The CDR3 loop is CASRGFLKGTEAFF. CDR3 DNA sequence: TGCGCCAGCAGGGGGTTTCTGAAGGGGACTGAAGCTTTCTTT.

This chain uses TRBV7-9 with TRBJ2-1; either TRBD1 or TRBD2 may fit D (5 bases each). Germline V lookup: CDR1 SEHNR, CDR2 FQNEAQ (reference sequence). V lost 6 bases to trimming and J lost 15 bases, with 15 bases between them. CDR3 size: 11 residues. The CDR3 reads CASRRDGPSFF. CDR3 DNA sequence: TGTGCCAGCAGACGGGACGGCCCGTCGTTCTTC.

As regards this clonotype: Compared with germline, one end of the junction differs, possibly owing to a read error. V and J are TRBV7-7 and TRBJ2-3, with a tentative D call TRBD2 (5 bases). The length of the CDR3 is 17 residues. The germline gives CDR1 SSHAT, CDR2 FNYEAQ (reference sequence). The CDR3: CASSPTAASGSTDTQYF. The CDR3 bases are TGTGCTAGCAGTCCCACGGCGGCCTCGGGGAGCACAGATACGCAGTATTTT.

A few counts support this clonotype. This sequence joins TRBV5-1 and TRBJ2-2; 8 nucleotides match TRBD2. The germline V gene has CDR1 SGHRS and CDR2 YFSETQ. The CDR3 contains 14 residues. The V and J ends lost 6 bases and 1 base, in that order; junction bases with no gene match: 2. The CDR3 sequence: CASTGTRNTGELFF. The CDR3 region has the DNA TGCGCCAGCACCGGGACTAGGAACACCGGGGAGCTGTTTTTT.

This clonotype was picked up a small number of times. This chain uses TRBV30 with TRBJ1-6, with 7 bases lining up with TRBD1. Germline V CDR1 and CDR2: GTSNPN, SVGIG (reference sequence). The V segment lost 1 base and the J segment 8 bases; nucleotides outside the gene matches: 2. This CDR3 spans 13 amino acids. The CDR3 sequence is CAWSGTGDSPLHF. The CDR3 DNA sequence: TGTGCCTGGAGTGGGACAGGTGATTCACCCCTCCACTTT.

The chain is built from TRBV30 and TRBJ2-7, with 8 bases that match TRBD1. Trimming took 3 bases from V and 1 from J; bases not matched to a gene: 2. The V gene's germline CDR1 is GTSNPN and CDR2 SVGIG (reference sequence). The CDR3 runs to 13 residues. The DNA for the CDR3 is TGTGCCTGGAGGGGACAGGTTTCCTACGAGCAGTACTTC. Translating gives CAWRGQVSYEQYF.

The sample holds a few counts of this clonotype. One junction end disagrees with the germline gene, perhaps due to a read error. V is TRBV10-3 and J is TRBJ1-5, with TRBD1 identical over 7 bases. This CDR3 is built from 11 residues. Germline V lookup: CDR1 ENHRY, CDR2 SYGVKD. The CDR3 is CAISEGQVFFF. CDR3 coding DNA: TGTGCCATCAGTGAGGGACAGGTCTTCTTCTTT.

The chain uses TRBV2 and TRBJ1-6, with no clear D. The CDR3 consists of 13 residues. Germline CDR1 reads SNHLY; CDR2 reads FYNNEI. Trimming cost V 8 bases and J 5 bases, with 10 bases left between them. The CDR3 reads CASQTFHNSPLHF. Here the CDR3 DNA reads TGTGCCAGCCAGACATTCCATAATTCACCCCTCCACTTT.